This entry features one T cell receptor beta chain sequence. What it recognizes is unknown. This entry belongs to a study of cytomegalovirus exposure and HLA in healthy donors. Whole-study findings and limits: The authors enumerated 164 TCR beta chains as linked to cytomegalovirus.

PCR used 60 Vbeta primers and 13 Jbeta primers. Sequenced by immunoSEQ multiplex PCR; TCRdb stores in-frame clones only, minus some. The table includes more than 100,000 clones, more than 55% detected once. Germline V gives CDR1 MNHNS, CDR2 SASEGT. Trimming pared 5 bases from V and 6 bases from J, leaving 8 bases between. This CDR3 has 12 amino acids. This sequence originates from a man aged 18 to 35 in good health and CMV-seronegative. Sequenced material: PBMCs. The chain recombines TRBV6-1 with TRBJ2-1; no clear D. CDR3: CASSFGSNEQFF. CDR3 nucleotides: TGTGCCAGCAGTTTTGGCTCCAATGAGCAGTTCTTC.